This entry is about one T cell receptor beta chain. What it recognizes is unknown. The sample is drawn from a study of cytomegalovirus exposure and HLA in healthy donors. Germline trimming cut 1 base from V and 6 bases from J; bases unmatched to any gene: 11. CDR1 and CDR2 from the germline V gene are GTSNPN and SVGIG (reference sequence). This CDR3 has 15 amino acids. Primers for the PCR totalled 60 Vbeta and 13 Jbeta. Some clones are missing from TCRdb's copy, which holds only in-frame ones; the method was immunoSEQ multiplex PCR. This sample carries about 160,000 clones, around 80% of them seen once, and the ten largest clones take around 6.5%. Findings and caveats of the study: Cytomegalovirus association was assigned to over 150 TCR beta chains.

The rearrangement links TRBV30 to TRBJ1-2, with 7 bases identical to TRBD1. The TCR sequence derives from a male donor in good health and CMV-seropositive. Material: PBMCs. CDR3 nucleotide sequence: TGTGCCTGGAGTGGCAGGGGGGCAGGGTTGCATGGCTACACCTTC. It is translated as CAWSGRGAGLHGYTF.